A selection of T cell receptor beta chains follows, all from one sample in a study of glioma-infiltrating T cells after dendritic cell vaccination. TCRdb's copy holds only in-frame clones and misses some; the assay was immunoSEQ multiplex PCR. This table has approximately 90,000 clones, over 65% appearing once. Sample: blood, taken before dendritic cell vaccination. Source of these receptors: a human donor with glioblastoma. Each CDR3 is given with its conserved first and last residue. Each record gives: clone size, D gene, V gene, J gene, CDR3 protein, CDR3 DNA. The D gene is left open where the match is weak. Expanded clones get a size class; other rows say once, few or many, or leave the size out.

.	TRBD2	TRBV12-5	TRBJ2-7	CASGPLSGRPYEQYF	TGTGCTAGTGGCCCCCTTAGCGGGAGGCCCTACGAGCAGTACTTC
.	TRBD2	TRBV5-6	TRBJ2-5	CASSLLREGNKETQYF	TGTGCCAGCAGCTTGTTACGGGAGGGCAACAAGGAGACCCAGTACTTC
.	TRBD1	TRBV11-3	TRBJ1-4	CASSGNRGFNEKLFF	TGTGCCAGCAGCGGGAACAGGGGTTTTAATGAAAAACTGTTTTTT
.	TRBD2	TRBV5-1	TRBJ2-5	CASSLGLADGETQYF	TGCGCCAGCAGCTTGGGACTAGCGGACGGAGAGACCCAGTACTTC
few	.	TRBV6-6	TRBJ2-7	CASSYSRGGGYEQYF	TGTGCCAGCAGTTACTCGAGAGGGGGTGGGTACGAGCAGTACTTC
.	TRBD1	TRBV6-5	TRBJ2-3	CASKKTGVDTQYF	TGTGCCAGCAAAAAAACAGGGGTAGATACGCAGTATTTT
.	TRBD1	TRBV6-4	TRBJ2-1	CASSDSARGQGNEQFF	TGTGCCAGCAGTGACTCCGCGAGGGGGCAGGGTAATGAGCAGTTCTTC
.	.	TRBV5-1	TRBJ2-7	CASSSGDALAEQYF	TGCGCCAGCAGCTCGGGGGACGCTTTGGCCGAGCAGTACTTC
.	TRBD1	TRBV7-3	TRBJ2-1	CASSRSGQGVNNEQFF	TGTGCCAGCAGCCGATCCGGACAGGGTGTAAACAATGAGCAGTTCTTC
.	TRBD1	TRBV5-1	TRBJ1-1	CASSLDRGATEAFF	TGCGCCAGCAGCCTGGACAGGGGAGCCACTGAAGCTTTCTTT
.	TRBD2	TRBV29-1	TRBJ2-5	CSVDAGEGQETQYF	TGCAGCGTTGACGCGGGAGAGGGCCAAGAGACCCAGTACTTC
.	.	TRBV6-5	TRBJ1-1	CASSYSMTVAAFF	TGTGCCAGCAGTTACTCGATGACAGTTGCAGCTTTCTTT
.	TRBD2	TRBV4-2	TRBJ2-1	CASSQVLASGSYNEQFF	TGTGCCAGCAGCCAAGTACTTGCTAGCGGCTCCTACAATGAGCAGTTCTTC
few	TRBD2	TRBV6-1	TRBJ2-3	CASSERGYTDTQYF	TGTGCCAGCAGTGAGCGGGGGTATACAGATACGCAGTATTTT
.	.	TRBV6-5	TRBJ1-5	CASTSGMHQPQHF	TGTGCCAGCACGAGCGGGATGCATCAGCCCCAGCATTTT
.	.	TRBV5-1	TRBJ1-1	CASSSQGSTEAFF	TGCGCCAGCAGTTCACAGGGTTCCACTGAAGCTTTCTTT
.	TRBD1	TRBV27	TRBJ1-1	CASSQRQGIGTEAFF	TGTGCCAGCAGTCAGCGACAGGGGATAGGGACTGAAGCTTTCTTT
.	TRBD2	TRBV4-2	TRBJ2-1	CASSQPGTNYNEQFF	TGTGCCAGCAGCCAACCCGGGACTAACTACAATGAGCAGTTCTTC
.	.	TRBV6-6	TRBJ1-2	CATWEGPYGYTF	TGTGCCACTTGGGAGGGGCCCTATGGCTACACCTTC
.	TRBD2	TRBV7-9	TRBJ2-5	CASSNRLAAQETQYF	TGTGCCAGCAGCAATCGACTAGCGGCACAAGAGACCCAGTACTTC
.	.	TRBV11-2	TRBJ2-5	CASSLGGPRETQYF	TGTGCCAGCAGCTTAGGAGGGCCTAGGGAGACCCAGTACTTC
.	.	TRBV7-3	TRBJ1-1	CASSLRQGLTEAFF	TGTGCCAGCAGCTTAAGGCAGGGGCTCACTGAAGCTTTCTTT
.	TRBD2	TRBV2	TRBJ2-1	CASRRTAGGRDEQFF	TGTGCCAGCAGAAGAACGGCGGGGGGGCGGGATGAGCAGTTCTTC
.	.	TRBV6-1	TRBJ2-7	CASSEALGGQGEHEQYF	TGTGCCAGCAGTGAAGCGCTAGGGGGGCAGGGGGAGCACGAGCAGTACTTC
.	.	TRBV30	TRBJ2-5	CAWRRQGWETQYF	TGTGCCTGGAGAAGGCAGGGGTGGGAGACCCAGTACTTC
.	.	TRBV29-1	TRBJ2-2	CSVENRNTGELFF	TGCAGCGTTGAAAACAGGAACACCGGGGAGCTGTTTTTT
.	.	TRBV5-6	TRBJ1-2	CASSSGGGGTHYGYTF	TGTGCCAGCAGCTCGGGGGGGGGCGGAACTCACTATGGCTACACCTTC
.	TRBD1	TRBV18	TRBJ2-5	CASSPSWTGSQETQYF	TGTGCCAGCTCACCTTCCTGGACAGGCTCCCAAGAGACCCAGTACTTC